The sequence of this TCR beta chain was determined in a study of regulatory T cells in long-lasting Graves disease. CDR3 regions were amplified by Arm-PCR using iRepertoire HTBI primers to build TCR beta libraries. TCRdb re-analysed the multiplex PCR reads in MiXCR, keeping a single row per CDR3 protein. The table includes about 470,000 distinct CDR3 sequences, about 15% detected once. A remark on this clonotype: This may arise from a read error, as a much more abundant clone is one base away.

The time point here: newly diagnosed GD, antithyroid drugs for less than 3 months. From PBMCs, RNA was extracted and then used to make the TCR library. Trimming took off 4 bases at V and 10 bases at J, with 17 bases between the two ends. The CDR3 has 14 residues. The same sample was also studied in work on T cells in Graves' hyperthyroidism and ophthalmopathy.

The genes are TRBV12-3 or TRBV12-4 and TRBJ2-1; D possibly matches TRBD1 or TRBD2 (5 bases each). This sequence was found in a woman between 25 and 40 years old with Graves disease. The sequencing here drew on peripheral blood mononuclear cells (PBMCs), taken at new diagnosis, from a patient treated with antithyroid drugs. CDR3 sequence reads: CASSSYEGTYEQFF. CDR3 bases: TGTGCCAGCAGTTCTTACGAAGGGACCTACGAGCAGTTCTTC.